The entry below gives a single T cell receptor beta chain sequence along with its context. Its antigen is not known. The data originate from a study of T cell repertoires in cytomegalovirus infection. Study in general: Shared public TCR beta signatures pointed to both CMV infection and a matching HLA type. Findings of the study overall: Ex vivo responses were dominated by HLA-C-restricted CMV-specific TCR beta clonotypes. Summed frequency of public TCR beta families distinguished CMV carriers with the relevant HLA.

Germline loops: CDR1 SGHAT, CDR2 FQDESV (reference sequence). The CDR3 sequence is 15 residues long. The J segment lost 5 bases and the V segment lost 5 bases, leaving 10 bases of the junction unmatched. TCRdb reprocessed the reads with MiXCR, giving one entry per CDR3 protein. Of roughly 920,000 distinct CDR3 sequences listed, roughly 31% were seen once; the top ten hold over 13%. This TCR came from a human donor in good health (CMV status not recorded). Some clones in this sample may be carry-over from other donors' samples. Sequenced material: cultured CD8+ T cells from PBMCs, taken from culture after CMV antigen stimulation. The chain employs TRBV11-1 and TRBJ2-5; TRBD1 matches at 8 bases. Here the CDR3 reads CASSPGDRFPETQYF. CDR3 nucleotide sequence: TGTGCCAGCAGCCCAGGGGACAGGTTCCCGGAGACCCAGTACTTC.